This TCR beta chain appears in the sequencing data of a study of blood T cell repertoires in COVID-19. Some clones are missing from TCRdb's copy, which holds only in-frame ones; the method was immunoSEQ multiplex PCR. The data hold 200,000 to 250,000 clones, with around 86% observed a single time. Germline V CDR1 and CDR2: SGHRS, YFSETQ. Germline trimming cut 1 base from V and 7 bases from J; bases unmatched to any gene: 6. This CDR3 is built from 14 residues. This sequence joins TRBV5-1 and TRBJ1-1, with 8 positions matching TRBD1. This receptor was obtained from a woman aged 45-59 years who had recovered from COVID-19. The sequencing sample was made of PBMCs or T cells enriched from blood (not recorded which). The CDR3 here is CASSLMDRVGEAFF. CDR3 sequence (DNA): TGCGCCAGCAGCTTGATGGACAGGGTCGGTGAAGCTTTCTTT.